This is a list of T cell receptor beta chains from one sample in a study of neurological immune-mediated disorders. TCRdb redid the calling of the 5' RACE reads with MiXCR, one entry per CDR3 protein. Of tens of thousands of distinct CDR3 sequences in the sample, approximately 14% were seen once. The sample comprised PBMCs. The source of these receptors is a woman in her 50s with HTLV-1-associated myelopathy (HAM/TSP). Each CDR3 is given with its conserved first and last residue. Each record gives: clone size, V gene, D gene, J gene, CDR3 protein, CDR3 DNA. A D gene is named only where the DNA matches it firmly. A row's size may be missing; if present it is once, few, many or a size class.

>many|TRBV4-2|NA|TRBJ1-6
CASSQGRGGDNSPLHF
TGTGCCAGCAGCCAAGGTAGGGGGGGCGATAATTCACCCCTCCACTTT
>many|TRBV6-5|NA|TRBJ2-1
CASSYSTRNDQFF
TGTGCCAGCAGTTACTCGACTCGCAATGATCAGTTCTTC
>many|TRBV7-6|NA|TRBJ1-5
CASSRARNQPQHF
TGTGCCAGCAGTCGGGCTCGCAATCAGCCCCAGCATTTT
>many|TRBV6-5|NA|TRBJ2-7
CASSHRVPILEQYF
TGTGCCAGCAGCCACAGGGTCCCTATCCTCGAGCAGTACTTC
>many|TRBV28|NA|TRBJ2-4
CASSLGIQAGKNIQYF
TGTGCCAGCAGTTTAGGAATCCAGGCGGGTAAAAACATTCAGTACTTC
>many|TRBV6-5|NA|TRBJ1-1
CASSYLQANTEAFF
TGTGCCAGCAGTTACCTGCAGGCAAACACTGAAGCTTTCTTT
>many|TRBV9|NA|TRBJ1-1
CASSLGMNTEAFF
TGTGCCAGCAGCTTGGGCATGAACACTGAAGCTTTCTTT
>many|TRBV29-1|NA|TRBJ1-1
CSVGKNQNTEAFF
TGCAGCGTGGGCAAGAACCAGAACACTGAAGCTTTCTTT
>many|TRBV24-1|TRBD1|TRBJ2-2
CATSGDRVGTGELFF
TGTGCCACCAGTGGGGACAGGGTTGGCACCGGGGAGCTGTTTTTT
>many|TRBV5-1|NA|TRBJ2-6
CASSLVESGANVLTF
TGCGCCAGCAGCTTGGTCGAATCTGGGGCCAACGTCCTGACTTTC
>many|TRBV7-6|TRBD1|TRBJ2-3
CASRTGTGTDTQYF
TGTGCCAGCCGGACAGGGACGGGCACAGATACGCAGTATTTT
>many|TRBV10-3|TRBD2|TRBJ2-1
CAISDGGTSGSLNYNEQFF
TGTGCCATCAGTGACGGGGGGACTAGCGGGAGTTTAAACTACAATGAGCAGTTCTTC
>medium-sized|TRBV10-3|TRBD1|TRBJ1-1
CAIQGGNTEAFF
TGTGCCATACAGGGGGGGAACACTGAAGCTTTCTTT
>many|TRBV24-1|TRBD1|TRBJ1-2
CATSDGQGLVYGYTF
TGTGCCACCAGTGATGGACAGGGGTTGGTCTATGGCTACACCTTC
>NA|TRBV6-1|NA|TRBJ1-4
CASSERGYRDNEKLFF
TGTGCCAGCAGTGAAAGGGGTTATCGGGATAATGAAAAACTGTTTTTT
>many|TRBV7-9|NA|TRBJ2-7
CASSFYGPYEQYF
TGTGCCAGCAGCTTTTACGGGCCCTACGAGCAGTACTTC
>many|TRBV12-3/TRBV12-4|NA|TRBJ2-2
CASSLAGTDTGELFF
TGTGCCAGCAGTTTAGCGGGTACAGACACCGGGGAGCTGTTTTTT
>many|TRBV5-1|NA|TRBJ2-5
CASSEGHVQETQYF
TGCGCCAGCAGTGAAGGACACGTCCAAGAGACCCAGTACTTC
>many|TRBV20-1|NA|TRBJ2-5
CSATVAKETQYF
TGCAGTGCTACCGTGGCAAAGGAGACCCAGTACTTC
>many|TRBV2|NA|TRBJ2-1
CASVRDENFHEQFF
TGTGCCAGCGTCCGGGACGAAAACTTCCATGAGCAGTTCTTC
>many|TRBV24-1|TRBD2|TRBJ2-2
CATSDFAGVQTGELFF
TGTGCCACCAGTGATTTTGCGGGAGTACAGACCGGGGAGCTGTTTTTT
>many|TRBV12-3/TRBV12-4|TRBD1|TRBJ1-3
CASRSDRGGNTIYF
TGTGCCAGCAGATCTGACAGGGGTGGAAACACCATATATTTT
>many|TRBV20-1|TRBD1|TRBJ1-1
CSGMGQGEGAFF
TGCAGTGGGATGGGACAGGGCGAAGGAGCTTTCTTT
>few|TRBV12-3/TRBV12-4|NA|TRBJ1-4
CASSQFRRGISNNEKLFF
TGTGCCAGCAGTCAATTTAGGAGGGGGATCTCTAATAATGAAAAACTGTTTTTT
>many|TRBV5-1|NA|TRBJ2-3
CASSFSLWGVIGTDTQYF
TGCGCCAGCAGCTTTTCACTGTGGGGGGTAATTGGCACAGATACGCAGTATTTT
>many|TRBV5-1|TRBD1|TRBJ1-1
CASSYRGETEAFF
TGCGCCAGCAGCTACAGGGGAGAGACTGAAGCTTTCTTT
>many|TRBV24-1|NA|TRBJ2-1
CATSDLHTAGQFF
TGTGCCACCAGTGATCTACACACCGCTGGGCAGTTCTTC
>many|TRBV20-1|TRBD2|TRBJ2-1
CSSISGGPNNEQFF
TGCAGTTCCATAAGCGGGGGGCCAAACAATGAGCAGTTCTTC
>NA|TRBV7-9|TRBD1|TRBJ1-2
CASSLSSGTGVNYGYTF
TGTGCCAGCAGCTTATCATCTGGGACAGGGGTAAACTATGGCTACACCTTC
>many|TRBV6-2/TRBV6-3|NA|TRBJ2-7
CASRRVSPAGQYF
TGTGCCAGCAGGCGGGTCTCCCCGGCGGGGCAGTACTTC
>few|TRBV30|NA|TRBJ1-3
CASGRGSGNTIYF
TGTGCCTCCGGACGAGGCTCTGGAAACACCATATATTTT
>many|TRBV7-2|NA|TRBJ2-3
CASSLGVIGTDTQYF
TGTGCCAGCAGCTTAGGGGTTATAGGGACAGATACGCAGTATTTT
>many|TRBV5-1|TRBD1|TRBJ1-2
CASSLGPGGGYGYTF
TGCGCCAGCAGCTTGGGGCCAGGGGGCGGCTATGGCTACACCTTC